A single TCR beta chain is shown here with its context. The sample belongs to a study of blood T cell repertoires in COVID-19. Study-wide context: Sites in the United States, Italy and Spain provided acute and convalescent COVID-19 samples.

Original data processing: It was from reference gene primer amplification that nucleated cell counts were estimated. Here immunoSEQ multiplex PCR was the method, and the copy in TCRdb shows in-frame clones only, minus some. The V and J calls and clone size were taken over from that table, and D and trimming were inferred from the DNA. The profile shows roughly 200,000 clones, about 86% of them singletons. Sequenced input: PBMCs or T cells enriched from blood (not recorded which). The TCR originated in a woman aged 35 to 49 with acute COVID-19.

Here the CDR3 reads CASSLATTTLTGELFF. The CDR3 DNA sequence: TGTGCCAGCAGCTTGGCGACGACGACTCTCACCGGGGAGCTGTTTTTT. The chain recombines TRBV5-8 with TRBJ2-2; D unresolved. The CDR3 is made up of 16 amino acids. Trimming shortened V by 0 bases and J by 4 bases, and 13 bases separated the two germline ends. Germline values: CDR1 SGHTS, CDR2 YDEGEE.